This is a list of T cell receptor beta chains from one sample in a study of blood T cell repertoires in COVID-19. Repertoires were generated with immunoSEQ multiplex PCR, while TCRdb's copy carries only in-frame clones and drops some. Counted here are hundreds of thousands of clones, around 90% occurring once; the ten biggest clones make up roughly 6.3%. Sequenced sample: PBMCs or T cells enriched from blood (not recorded which). Source of these receptors: a woman in her twenties or thirties with acute COVID-19. The CDR3 runs from the conserved cysteine through the conserved F or W. D genes are given only for firm matches. Where a row states a size, it is once, few, many or the class of an expanded clone; other rows omit it.

j_call v_call clone_size d_call cdr3_nt cdr3_aa
TRBJ1-2 TRBV20-1 . . TGCAGTGCTAGGGTCGGAGGTGGCTACACCTTC CSARVGGGYTF
TRBJ2-1 TRBV7-2 . TRBD2 TGTGCCAGCAGCGGGGGGGCCTACAATGAGCAGTTCTTC CASSGGAYNEQFF
TRBJ1-1 TRBV15 once . TGTGCCACCACGGGGGGGGCGCGCACTGAAGCTTTCTTT CATTGGARTEAFF
TRBJ1-1 TRBV19 . . TGTGCCAGTAGTATAGGGGCAACAAACACTGAAGCTTTCTTT CASSIGATNTEAFF
TRBJ1-3 TRBV12-2 . . TGTGCCACAAAGGAGGATAATGGAAACACCATATATTTT CATKEDNGNTIYF
TRBJ2-7 TRBV6-5 . . TGTGCCAGCAGATTCGCTACAGCCTACGAGCAGTACTTC CASRFATAYEQYF
TRBJ2-1 TRBV12-3/TRBV12-4 once . TGTGCCAGCAACAATTACAATGAGCAGTTCTTC CASNNYNEQFF
TRBJ1-5 TRBV25-1 . TRBD1 TGTGCCAGCAGTGACGACGGGGACAGTCGATACAATCAGCCCCAGCATTTT CASSDDGDSRYNQPQHF
TRBJ2-3 TRBV2 . TRBD2 TGTGCCAGCAGTGGGACGGGACTAGCGGGGGGTTCAGATACGCAGTATTTT CASSGTGLAGGSDTQYF
TRBJ2-7 TRBV28 . TRBD1 TGTGCCAGCAGTTTCTTCGGGACAGGGGGCGGGTTCGAGCAGTACTTC CASSFFGTGGGFEQYF
TRBJ1-5 TRBV6-5 . . TGTGCCAGCAACCCGGGAGCACATAGCAATCAGCCCCAGCATTTT CASNPGAHSNQPQHF
TRBJ2-7 TRBV11-2 . TRBD1 TGTGCCAGCAGCTTCGGACAGGGCCACTACGAGCAGTACTTC CASSFGQGHYEQYF
TRBJ2-5 TRBV5-1 . . TGCGCCAGCAGCTTGGGACAGCAAGAGACCCAGTACTTC CASSLGQQETQYF
TRBJ2-2 TRBV5-6 . TRBD2 TGTGCCAGCAGCTTGGCGGGGACTAGCGGGAGGGGAGCCGGGGAGCTGTTTTTT CASSLAGTSGRGAGELFF
TRBJ1-1 TRBV9 once . TGTGCCAGCAGCGTGCGGCCGACCAGGGAAGTCACTGAAGCTTTCTTT CASSVRPTREVTEAFF
TRBJ1-1 TRBV28 . TRBD1 TGTGCCAGCAGTTTTCAGGGGGAGACTGAAGCTTTCTTT CASSFQGETEAFF